These 12 T cell receptor beta chains were all obtained from the same sample, sequenced in a study of blood T cells in healthy people across ages (dated by TCRdb to between 2014 and 2017). The method behind the library was 5' RACE. TCRdb records Illumina HiSeq 2500 as the sequencer. The second PCR ran for roughly 7 to 11 cycles and used a J-beta primer mix along with a sample-barcoded 5' primer. TCRdb reworked the public reads: Q25 trimming with fastp, MiXCR clone assembly, productive beta chains retained. Every CDR3 protein is listed once, alongside the most common genes and DNA of its rows. For this sample the table gives over a million distinct CDR3 sequences, of which almost 60% were detected only once. Over 5.5% of the sample rests with the top ten. Sequencing was carried out using blood. The origin of the receptors is a man aged 18 to 30 in good health.

This clonotype was picked up a small number of times. The V call is TRBV29-1, the J call TRBJ2-7, with TRBD1 as a possible D gene (6 bases). V dropped 3 bases and J dropped 1 base, with 13 bases sitting between them. CDR3 length: 14 amino acids. Germline assignment: CDR1 SQVTM and CDR2 ANQGSEA. For the CDR3, the DNA is TGCAGCGTTGACTCCGGGACAAATTCCTACGAGCAGTACTTC. Translation: CSVDSGTNSYEQYF.

The sample holds one count of this clonotype. V and J are TRBV23-1 and TRBJ2-7, with no clear D. TRBV23-1 is an ORF; its function is uncertain. V lost 11 bases and J 4 bases, leaving 18 bases between the germline ends. This CDR3 is built from 13 residues. CDR3 residues: CAAGQVSGYEQYF. CDR3 DNA: TGCGCCGCCGGGCAGGTATCTGGGTACGAGCAGTACTTC.

The rearrangement uses TRBV4-1 and TRBJ2-5; D is possibly TRBD1 (6 bases). Germline V gene data show CDR1 as MGHRA and CDR2 as YSYEKL. This CDR3 comprises 13 residues. The V end lost 2 bases, the J end lost 11 bases, and 15 bases lay between the germline ends. The chain's CDR3 is CASSQWQGNEQYF. In DNA form, the CDR3 reads TGCGCCAGCAGCCAATGGCAGGGGAATGAGCAGTACTTC.

In this sample, this clonotype turned up once. The rearrangement links TRBV15 to TRBJ2-4; 8 nucleotides agree with TRBD2. The J call may be faulty, since TRBJ2-7 better matches the DNA end. The germline V gene encodes CDR1 LNHNV and CDR2 YYDKDF (reference sequence). The CDR3 contains 15 residues. Here the CDR3 DNA reads TGTGCCACCAGCAGAGTACGGGAGGGATACTACGAGCAGTACTTC. It yields the protein CATSRVREGYYEQYF.

This clonotype has a handful of counts. In DNA form, the CDR3 reads TGTGCCAGCAGCCCCCAGAGACTAGCGGGATCCGACAATGAGCAGTTCTTC. This sequence encodes CASSPQRLAGSDNEQFF. The gene calls are TRBV7-2 and TRBJ2-1, with 11 bases matching TRBD2. This CDR3 spans 17 amino acids. J lost 5 bases, V lost 5 bases, and 11 bases had no gene match. CDR1 and CDR2 (germline): SGHTA, FQGNSA.

This clonotype was counted a single time. This sequence joins TRBV4-2 and TRBJ2-2, with 10 positions matching TRBD1. There are 16 residues in the CDR3. Unmatched junction bases numbered 7, after V lost 3 bases and J lost 6 bases. From germline, CDR1 is LGHNA and CDR2 YNFKEQ. CDR3 in DNA: TGTGCCAGCAGCCATCCGGGACAGGGGCTTGCCGGGGAGCTGTTTTTT. It translates to CASSHPGQGLAGELFF.

This sequence joins TRBV9 and TRBJ1-2, with D unresolved. The CDR3 runs 14 residues. The V gene lost 4 bases and the J gene lost 2 bases, with 12 bases spanning the gap. Germline V lookup: CDR1 SGDLS, CDR2 YYNGEE. The CDR3 sequence: CASSPPTPNYGYTF. CDR3 bases: TGTGCCAGCAGCCCGCCGACGCCAAACTATGGCTACACCTTC.

This chain connects TRBV20-1 to TRBJ2-7; TRBD1 is a possible D gene (5 bases). Germline V lookup: CDR1 DFQATT, CDR2 SNEGSKA (reference sequence). Trimming left V 1 base short and J 1 base short, with 11 bases between. The CDR3 extends over 14 amino acids. CDR3 DNA sequence: TGCAGTGCTAGAGTTCCGCAGGGTTCCTACGAGCAGTACTTC. Translation: CSARVPQGSYEQYF.

The chain employs TRBV6-1 and TRBJ1-2; no reliable D call. V gave up 4 bases and J gave up 4 bases, with 16 bases separating them. The CDR3 length is 15 residues. Germline V CDR1 and CDR2: MNHNS, SASEGT. The CDR3 reads CASSGLLDGGYGYTF. The DNA of the CDR3 is TGTGCCAGCAGTGGCCTCCTGGATGGCGGCTATGGCTACACCTTC.

This clonotype showed up just once. The chain combines TRBV7-2 with TRBJ1-3; possibly TRBD1 for D (6 bases). Germline-derived CDR1 and CDR2 are SGHTA and FQGNSA. Deletions cut 3 bases from V and 0 bases from J, with 12 bases between. The CDR3 consists of 16 residues. The CDR3 loop reads CASSLNRASSGNTIYF. DNA of the CDR3: TGTGCCAGCAGCTTGAACAGGGCCTCCTCTGGAAACACCATATATTTT.

The chain joins TRBV25-1 to TRBJ1-2; TRBD1 matches at 9 bases. CDR1 and CDR2 (germline): MGHDK, SYGVNS. V gave up 4 bases and J gave up 7 bases; unmatched junction bases: 13. This CDR3 comprises 16 residues. The CDR3 nucleotides are TGTGCCAGCAGTGCGTCCGGGACAGGGTATAGCCCTGGCTACACCTTC. It codes for CASSASGTGYSPGYTF.

The V and J genes are TRBV7-9 and TRBJ2-1; the D gene is possibly TRBD2 (5 bases). The CDR3 sequence is 15 residues long. The V end was cut by 8 bases, the J end by 4 bases, with 18 bases between. The V gene's germline CDR1 is SEHNR and CDR2 FQNEAQ (reference sequence). CDR3 sequence reads: CASSSPGPGYNEQFF. CDR3 sequence (DNA): TGTGCCAGCTCCTCGCCCGGACCGGGGTACAATGAGCAGTTCTTC.